This T cell receptor (beta chain) was recovered during a study of cytomegalovirus exposure and HLA in healthy donors. Measured with immunoSEQ multiplex PCR; TCRdb has only the in-frame clones, and not every one. The table shows around 250,000 clones, with around 89% occurring only once. In regard to this clone: Its antigen is as yet unknown.

Overall study results and limits: It was reported that the classifier diagnosed cytomegalovirus status with high specificity and sensitivity in both the original and validation cohorts. Some public TCRs appeared in many individuals, while most sequences were rare. That first-cohort TCR clusters tended to co-occur in the 95 to 150 validation repertoires was found in a later analysis. Three CMV-associated chains proved CMV antigen-specific in vitro.

V lost 3 bases and J 3 bases, leaving 5 bases between the germline ends. In germline, CDR1 is SNHLY, CDR2 FYNNEI. The length of the CDR3 is 13 residues. The TCR sequence derives from a woman aged 18-35 years in good health and CMV-seronegative. V usage is TRBV2 and J usage is TRBJ2-2; D remains ambiguous. Sequencing was carried out using PBMCs. CDR3 sequence: CASSDSDTGELFF. The CDR3, as DNA: TGTGCCAGCAGTGATTCGGACACCGGGGAGCTGTTTTTT.